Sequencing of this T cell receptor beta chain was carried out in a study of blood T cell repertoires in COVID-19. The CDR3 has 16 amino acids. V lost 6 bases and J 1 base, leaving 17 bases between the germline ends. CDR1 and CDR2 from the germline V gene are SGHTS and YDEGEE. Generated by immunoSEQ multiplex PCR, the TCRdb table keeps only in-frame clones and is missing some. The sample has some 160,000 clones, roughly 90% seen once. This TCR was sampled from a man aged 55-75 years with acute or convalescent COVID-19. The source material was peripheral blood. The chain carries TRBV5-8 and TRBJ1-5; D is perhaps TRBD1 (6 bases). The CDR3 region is CASTNARGVSNQPQHF. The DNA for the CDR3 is TGTGCCAGCACCAACGCCAGGGGTGTAAGCAATCAGCCCCAGCATTTT.